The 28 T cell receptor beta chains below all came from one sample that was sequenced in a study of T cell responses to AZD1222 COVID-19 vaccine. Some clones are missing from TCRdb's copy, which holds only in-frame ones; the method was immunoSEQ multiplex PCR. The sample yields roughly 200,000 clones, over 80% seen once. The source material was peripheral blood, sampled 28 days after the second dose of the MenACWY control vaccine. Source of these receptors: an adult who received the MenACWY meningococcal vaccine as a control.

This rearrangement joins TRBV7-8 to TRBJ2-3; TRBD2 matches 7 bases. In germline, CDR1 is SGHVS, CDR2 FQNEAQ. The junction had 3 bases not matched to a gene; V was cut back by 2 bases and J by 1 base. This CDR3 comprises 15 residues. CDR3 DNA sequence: TGTGCCAGCAGCTTAATTGCGGGGGGCACAGATACGCAGTATTTT. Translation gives CASSLIAGGTDTQYF.

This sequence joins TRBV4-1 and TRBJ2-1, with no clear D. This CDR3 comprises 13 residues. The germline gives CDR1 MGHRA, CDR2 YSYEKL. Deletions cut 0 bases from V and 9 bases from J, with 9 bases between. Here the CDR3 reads CASSQDLYGEQFF. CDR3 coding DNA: TGCGCCAGCAGCCAAGATCTTTATGGTGAGCAGTTCTTC.

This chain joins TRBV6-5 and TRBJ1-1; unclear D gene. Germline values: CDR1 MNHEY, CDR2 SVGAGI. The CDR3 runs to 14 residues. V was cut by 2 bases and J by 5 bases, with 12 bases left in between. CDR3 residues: CASSYQALGTEAFF. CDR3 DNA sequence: TGTGCCAGCAGTTACCAAGCACTGGGGACTGAAGCTTTCTTT.

The DNA for the CDR3 is TGTGCCAGCCGCTGGGACAGGGGATACGAGCAGTACTTC. As protein: CASRWDRGYEQYF. The genes are TRBV5-4 and TRBJ2-7, with 10 positions matching TRBD1. CDR3 size: 13 residues. Germline CDR1 and CDR2: SGHNT and YYREEE (reference sequence). V was clipped by 7 bases and J by 4 bases; unmatched bases: 5.

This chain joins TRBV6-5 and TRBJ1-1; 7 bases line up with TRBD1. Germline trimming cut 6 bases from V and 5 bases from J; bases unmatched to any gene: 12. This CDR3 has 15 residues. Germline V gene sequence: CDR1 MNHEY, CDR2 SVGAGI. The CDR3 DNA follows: TGTGCCAGCAGCCCCCTTGTAGGGGGCTATACTGAAGCTTTCTTT. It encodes CASSPLVGGYTEAFF.

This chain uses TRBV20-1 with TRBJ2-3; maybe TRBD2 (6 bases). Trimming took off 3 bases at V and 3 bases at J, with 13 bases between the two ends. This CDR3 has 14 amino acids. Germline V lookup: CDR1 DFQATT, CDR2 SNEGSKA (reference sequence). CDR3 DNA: TGCAGTGCTAGTTCCGGGGGAAGGACAGATACGCAGTATTTT. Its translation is CSASSGGRTDTQYF.

The CDR3 DNA reads as TGTGCCAGCAGTTCGTCGGGGGGAGGAAACACCATATATTTT. Protein sequence: CASSSSGGGNTIYF. The rearrangement joins TRBV28 to TRBJ1-3; D possibly corresponds to TRBD1 (5 bases). Germline V gene lookup returns CDR1 MDHEN and CDR2 SYDVKM. The CDR3 sequence is 14 residues long. The V and J ends lost 4 bases and 4 bases respectively, with 11 bases between them. Full variable domain (rest looked up from reference TRBV28 and TRBJ1-3): DVKVTQSSRYLVKRTGEKVFLECVQDMDHENMFWYRQDPGLGLRLIYFSYDVKMKEKGDIPEGYSVSREKKERFSLILESASTNQTSMYLCASSSSGGGNTIYFGEGSWLTVV.

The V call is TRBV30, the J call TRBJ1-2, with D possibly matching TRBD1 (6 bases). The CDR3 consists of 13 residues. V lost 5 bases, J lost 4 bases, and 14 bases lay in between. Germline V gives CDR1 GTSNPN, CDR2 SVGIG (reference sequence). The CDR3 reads CAWALGGSYGYTF. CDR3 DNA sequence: TGTGCCTGGGCCCTAGGGGGAAGCTATGGCTACACCTTC.

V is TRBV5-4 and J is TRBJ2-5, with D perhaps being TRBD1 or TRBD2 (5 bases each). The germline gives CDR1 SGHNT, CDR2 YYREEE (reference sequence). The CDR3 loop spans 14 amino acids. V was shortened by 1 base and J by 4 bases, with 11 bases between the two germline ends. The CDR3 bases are TGTGCCAGCAGCTTGCGAGGTGGGGGAGAGACCCAGTACTTC. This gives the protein CASSLRGGGETQYF. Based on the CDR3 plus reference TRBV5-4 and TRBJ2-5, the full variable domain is ETGVTQSPTHLIKTRGQQVTLRCSSQSGHNTVSWYQQALGQGPQFIFQYYREEENGRGNFPPRFSGLQFPNYSSELNVNALELDDSALYLCASSLRGGGETQYFGPGTRLLVL.

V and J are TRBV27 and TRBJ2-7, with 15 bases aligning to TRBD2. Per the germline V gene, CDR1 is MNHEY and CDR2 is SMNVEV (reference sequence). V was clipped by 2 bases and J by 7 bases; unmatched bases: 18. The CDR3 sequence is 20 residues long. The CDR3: CASSLEGRTSGGARTGEQYF. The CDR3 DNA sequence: TGTGCCAGCAGTTTAGAGGGCAGGACTAGCGGGGGGGCCCGGACTGGTGAGCAGTACTTC.

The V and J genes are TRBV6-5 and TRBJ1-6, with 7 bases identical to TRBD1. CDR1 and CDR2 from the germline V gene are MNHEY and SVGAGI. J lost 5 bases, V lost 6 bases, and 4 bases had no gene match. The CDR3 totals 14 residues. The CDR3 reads CASRPGTDNSPLHF. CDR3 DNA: TGTGCCAGCAGACCGGGGACAGATAATTCACCCCTCCACTTT.

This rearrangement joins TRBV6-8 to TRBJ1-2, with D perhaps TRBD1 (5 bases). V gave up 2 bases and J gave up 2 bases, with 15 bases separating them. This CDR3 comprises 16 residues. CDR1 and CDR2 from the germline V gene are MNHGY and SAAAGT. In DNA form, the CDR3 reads TGTGCCAGCAGTTACCCGAAGGACACTCGCAACTATGGCTACACCTTC. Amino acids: CASSYPKDTRNYGYTF.

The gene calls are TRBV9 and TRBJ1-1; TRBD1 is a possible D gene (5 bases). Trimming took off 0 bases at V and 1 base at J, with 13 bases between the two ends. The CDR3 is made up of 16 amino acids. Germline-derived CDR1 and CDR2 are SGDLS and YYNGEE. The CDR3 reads CASSVDPPGRNTEAFF. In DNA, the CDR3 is TGTGCCAGCAGCGTAGATCCTCCAGGGCGGAACACTGAAGCTTTCTTT.

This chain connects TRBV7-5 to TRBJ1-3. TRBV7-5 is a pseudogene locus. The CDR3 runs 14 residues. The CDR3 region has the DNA TGTGCCAGAAGCTTGAGGGGGAGGGGAAACACCATATATTTT. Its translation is CARSLRGRGNTIYF.

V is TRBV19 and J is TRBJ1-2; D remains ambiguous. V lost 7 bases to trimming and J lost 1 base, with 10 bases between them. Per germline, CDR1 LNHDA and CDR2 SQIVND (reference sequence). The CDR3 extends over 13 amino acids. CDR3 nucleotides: TGTGCCAGTACCCCCCCAAGTAACTATGGCTACACCTTC. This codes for CASTPPSNYGYTF.

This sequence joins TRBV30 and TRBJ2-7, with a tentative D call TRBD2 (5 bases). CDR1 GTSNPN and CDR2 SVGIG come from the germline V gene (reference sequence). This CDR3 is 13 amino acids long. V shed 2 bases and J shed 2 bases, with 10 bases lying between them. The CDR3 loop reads CAWSRTPTYEQYF. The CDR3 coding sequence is TGTGCCTGGAGTAGGACTCCTACCTACGAGCAGTACTTC.

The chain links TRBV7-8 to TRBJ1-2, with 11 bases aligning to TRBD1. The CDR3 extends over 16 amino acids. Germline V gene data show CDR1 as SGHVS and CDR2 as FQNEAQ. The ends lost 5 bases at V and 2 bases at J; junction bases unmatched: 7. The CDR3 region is CASSLNRDRGNYGYTF. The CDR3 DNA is TGTGCCAGCAGCCTTAACCGGGACAGGGGGAACTATGGCTACACCTTC.

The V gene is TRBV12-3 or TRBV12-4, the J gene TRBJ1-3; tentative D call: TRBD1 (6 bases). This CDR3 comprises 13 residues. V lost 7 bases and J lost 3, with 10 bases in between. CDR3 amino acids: CASKGGLGNTIYF. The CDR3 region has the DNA TGTGCCAGCAAAGGGGGGCTTGGAAACACCATATATTTT.

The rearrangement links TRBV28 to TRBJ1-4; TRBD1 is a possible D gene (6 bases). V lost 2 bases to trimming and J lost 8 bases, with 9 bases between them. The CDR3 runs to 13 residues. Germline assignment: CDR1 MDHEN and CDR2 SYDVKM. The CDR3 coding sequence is TGTGCCAGCAGTTTAGCAGGGGAAGAAAAACTGTTTTTT. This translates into CASSLAGEEKLFF.

CDR3 bases: TGTGCCACCAGCAGGGGCCCAGGGACAGGCCTTTATAGCAATCAGCCCCAGCATTTT. The encoded protein is CATSRGPGTGLYSNQPQHF. The chain links TRBV15 to TRBJ1-5; 8 bases line up with TRBD1. Germline values: CDR1 LNHNV, CDR2 YYDKDF (reference sequence). The CDR3 sequence is 19 residues long. V shed 3 bases and J 0 bases; nucleotides not matched to a gene: 13.

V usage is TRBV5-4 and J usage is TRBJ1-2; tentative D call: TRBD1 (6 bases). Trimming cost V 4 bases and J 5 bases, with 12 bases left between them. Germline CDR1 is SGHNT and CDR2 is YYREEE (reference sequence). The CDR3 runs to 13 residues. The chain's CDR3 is CASSADSGYGYTF. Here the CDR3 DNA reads TGTGCCAGCAGCGCGGACAGCGGGTATGGCTACACCTTC.

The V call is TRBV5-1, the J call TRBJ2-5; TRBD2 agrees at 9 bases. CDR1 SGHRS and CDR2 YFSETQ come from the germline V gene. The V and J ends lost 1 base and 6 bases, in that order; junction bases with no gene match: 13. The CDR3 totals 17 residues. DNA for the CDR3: TGCGCCAGCAGCTTGTTTCCCGGGCGGGGGGGCACTAAGACCCAGTACTTC. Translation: CASSLFPGRGGTKTQYF.

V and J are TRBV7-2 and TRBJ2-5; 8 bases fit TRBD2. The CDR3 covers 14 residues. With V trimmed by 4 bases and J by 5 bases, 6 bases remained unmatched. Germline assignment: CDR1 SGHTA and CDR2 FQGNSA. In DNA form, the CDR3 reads TGTGCCAGCAGCTGGGGACTAGGTACGGAGACCCAGTACTTC. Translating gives CASSWGLGTETQYF.

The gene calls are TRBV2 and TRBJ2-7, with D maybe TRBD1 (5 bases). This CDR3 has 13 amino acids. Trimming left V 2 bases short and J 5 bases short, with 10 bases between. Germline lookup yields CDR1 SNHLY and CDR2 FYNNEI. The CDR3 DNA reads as TGTGCCAGCAGTGAATCGCCCAGGGACGAGCAGTACTTC. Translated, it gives CASSESPRDEQYF.

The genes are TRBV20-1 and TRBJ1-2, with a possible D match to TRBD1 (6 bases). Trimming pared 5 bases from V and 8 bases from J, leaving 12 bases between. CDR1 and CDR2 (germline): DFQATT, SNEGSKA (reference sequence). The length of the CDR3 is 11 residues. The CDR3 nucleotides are TGCAGTGCTCAGGACAGCCAGGGCTACACCTTC. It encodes CSAQDSQGYTF.

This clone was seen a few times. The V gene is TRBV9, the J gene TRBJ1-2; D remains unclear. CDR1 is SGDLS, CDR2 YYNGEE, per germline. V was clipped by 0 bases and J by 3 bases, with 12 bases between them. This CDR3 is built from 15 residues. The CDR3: CASSVEPHSYYGYTF. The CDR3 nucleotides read TGTGCCAGCAGCGTAGAACCCCACAGCTACTATGGCTACACCTTC.

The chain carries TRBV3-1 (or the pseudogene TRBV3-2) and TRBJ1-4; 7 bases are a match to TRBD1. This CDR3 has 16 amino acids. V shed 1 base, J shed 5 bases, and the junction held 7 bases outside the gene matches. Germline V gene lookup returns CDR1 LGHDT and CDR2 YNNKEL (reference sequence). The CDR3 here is CASSQVGDRKNEKLFF. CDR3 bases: TGTGCCAGCAGCCAAGTCGGGGACAGAAAAAATGAAAAACTGTTTTTT.

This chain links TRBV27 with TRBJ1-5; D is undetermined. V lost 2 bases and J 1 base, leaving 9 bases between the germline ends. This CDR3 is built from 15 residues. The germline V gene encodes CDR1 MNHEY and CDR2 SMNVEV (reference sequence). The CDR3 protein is CASSLSGLSNQPQHF. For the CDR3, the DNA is TGTGCCAGCAGTTTAAGCGGGTTGAGCAATCAGCCCCAGCATTTT.